The next 23 T cell receptor beta chains were all read from a single sample in a study of T-cell memory formation after mild COVID-19. TCRdb re-analysed the 5' RACE reads in MiXCR, keeping a single row per CDR3 protein. The table records 350,000 to 400,000 distinct CDR3 sequences, about an eighth of them present only once. The specimen sequenced was PBMCs or a T cell subset sorted from them (not recorded which). The receptor set was obtained from a man between 18 and 35 years old who had mild COVID-19 (a few samples of this study predate the infection). Cell type and time point are not known.

The table lists this clonotype with many counts. J is TRBJ2-3 and V is TRBV27, with 7 nucleotides matching TRBD1. The junction had 8 bases not matched to a gene; V was cut back by 4 bases and J by 4 bases. The germline gives CDR1 MNHEY, CDR2 SMNVEV (reference sequence). CDR3 length equals 15 residues. The CDR3 DNA is TGTGCCAGCAGTTCTCCGTTCGACAGGGCAGATACGCAGTATTTT. It encodes CASSSPFDRADTQYF.

In its sample, this clonotype was seen a few times. CDR3 DNA sequence: TGCGCCAGCAGCCTCAGGACTCAAACGGGGGAGGACGAGCAGTACTTC. Its translation is CASSLRTQTGEDEQYF. This rearrangement joins TRBV5-1 to TRBJ2-7; TRBD2 might be the D (6 bases). The CDR3 totals 16 residues. The germline V gene encodes CDR1 SGHRS and CDR2 YFSETQ. V gave up 4 bases and J gave up 5 bases, with 22 bases separating them.

The CDR3 loop reads CASSLAGGPKNEQFF. CDR3 bases: TGTGCCAGCAGTTTAGCGGGAGGGCCTAAAAATGAGCAGTTCTTC. The genes are TRBV12-3 or TRBV12-4 and TRBJ2-1; 7 bases match TRBD2. Trimming at V came to 0 bases and at J to 7 bases, leaving 6 bases not matched to a gene. CDR3 length: 15 residues.

This chain uses TRBV4-1 with TRBJ1-5; maybe TRBD1 (5 bases). CDR3 size: 15 residues. V lost 3 bases to trimming and J lost 2 bases, with 11 bases between them. From germline, CDR1 is MGHRA and CDR2 YSYEKL. CDR3 sequence: CASSHDRDRNQPQHF. The DNA of the CDR3 is TGCGCCAGCAGCCACGACCGGGACCGCAATCAGCCCCAGCATTTT.

This clonotype showed up just a few times. The rearrangement uses TRBV27 and TRBJ2-1, with D hard to call. The CDR3 has 15 residues. The V and J ends lost 3 bases and 3 bases respectively, with 12 bases between them. The germline V gene encodes CDR1 MNHEY and CDR2 SMNVEV (reference sequence). CDR3 region: CASSLWSGFYNEQFF. The CDR3 coding sequence is TGTGCCAGCAGTTTGTGGTCCGGCTTCTACAATGAGCAGTTCTTC.

The chain links TRBV7-6 to TRBJ1-1, with D tentatively TRBD1 (6 bases). V was trimmed by 1 base and J by 5 bases, leaving 14 bases between them. Germline CDR1 reads SGHVS; CDR2 reads FNYEAQ. This CDR3 spans 15 amino acids. The CDR3 nucleotides are TGTGCCAGCAGCTTAGAGGTGGGGGGCTGGACTGAAGCTTTCTTT. Amino acid sequence: CASSLEVGGWTEAFF.

The gene calls are TRBV4-1 and TRBJ1-3, with unresolved D. The V gene's germline CDR1 is MGHRA and CDR2 YSYEKL. This CDR3 has 13 residues. Deletions cut 0 bases from V and 4 bases from J, with 4 bases between. The CDR3: CASSQDAGNTIYF. The CDR3 nucleotides read TGCGCCAGCAGCCAAGATGCCGGAAACACCATATATTTT.

In the case of this clonotype: Compared with germline, one end of the junction differs, possibly owing to a read error. This chain joins TRBV10-3 and TRBJ1-1; D is unclear. Germline V gives CDR1 ENHRY, CDR2 SYGVKD. The CDR3 runs 13 residues. CDR3 in amino acids: CAISDGANAEAFF. The CDR3 DNA is TGTGCCATCAGTGACGGAGCGAACGCTGAAGCTTTCTTT.

This clonotype showed up many times. J is TRBJ1-5 and V is TRBV5-6; TRBD1 might be the D (6 bases). V lost 4 bases, J lost 2 bases, and 10 bases lay in between. Germline V gives CDR1 SGHDT, CDR2 YYEEEE. This CDR3 region has 14 residues. CDR3 residues: CASSGAGGNQPQHF. CDR3 sequence (DNA): TGTGCCAGCAGCGGGGCAGGGGGCAATCAGCCCCAGCATTTT.

The genes are TRBV12-3 or TRBV12-4 and TRBJ2-3; tentative D call: TRBD2 (6 bases). There are 12 residues in the CDR3. V lost 6 bases and J lost 14, with 18 bases in between. The CDR3 here is CASSLTTRSAYF. The CDR3 DNA is TGTGCCAGCAGCCTTACGACTAGGAGCGCGTATTTT.

The V call is TRBV29-1, the J call TRBJ1-1, with 8 bases aligning to TRBD1. Germline CDR1 is SQVTM and CDR2 is ANQGSEA. This CDR3 spans 14 amino acids. Trimming cost V 6 bases and J 1 base; bases outside gene matches: 7. CDR3 protein: CSVTGALTNTEAFF. The CDR3 DNA reads TGCAGCGTGACAGGGGCCCTTACGAACACTGAAGCTTTCTTT.

In DNA, the CDR3 is TGTGCCAGCAGCTTCCCTCCGGCGGAGGTTTATGCGGAGACCCAGTACTTC. This codes for CASSFPPAEVYAETQYF. This rearrangement joins TRBV5-6 to TRBJ2-5, with D maybe TRBD2 (5 bases). This CDR3 contains 17 residues. CDR1 and CDR2 (germline): SGHDT, YYEEEE. V shed 2 bases and J shed 5 bases, with 22 bases lying between them.

The chain employs TRBV5-1 and TRBJ2-5; TRBD2 agrees at 9 bases. The CDR3 spans 15 residues. From germline, CDR1 is SGHRS and CDR2 YFSETQ. J was trimmed by 4 bases and V by 5 bases; bases with no gene match: 9. CDR3 protein: CASSGSGGAPETQYF. The CDR3 nucleotides are TGCGCCAGCAGTGGTAGCGGGGGTGCTCCAGAGACCCAGTACTTC.

This clonotype was counted a few times. The J gene is TRBJ1-5, the V gene TRBV7-6; D gene unclear. The CDR3 runs 14 residues. Germline CDR1 reads SGHVS; CDR2 reads FNYEAQ. The V and J ends lost 5 bases and 2 bases respectively, with 10 bases between them. As DNA, the CDR3 is TGTGCCAGCAGCCCCGAGGCGGGCAATCAGCCCCAGCATTTT. Translated, it gives CASSPEAGNQPQHF.

This clonotype was detected a few times. This chain connects TRBV9 to TRBJ2-3; D is undetermined. CDR1 SGDLS and CDR2 YYNGEE come from the germline V gene. There are 15 residues in the CDR3. V lost 2 bases and J lost 1, with 11 bases in between. The CDR3 DNA is TGTGCCAGCAGCGTCTCGCGCGCGGGCACAGATACGCAGTATTTT. Translation gives CASSVSRAGTDTQYF.

The chain carries TRBV4-1 and TRBJ1-1, with 9 bases aligning to TRBD1. V trimming: 4 bases; J trimming: 5 bases; junction bases outside the gene matches: 11. Germline V gives CDR1 MGHRA, CDR2 YSYEKL. The CDR3 contains 16 residues. CDR3: CASSPHEGTGITEAFF. The CDR3 DNA reads TGCGCCAGCAGCCCTCATGAAGGGACAGGGATAACTGAAGCTTTCTTT.

This clonotype was detected only a few times. This chain joins TRBV5-1 and TRBJ1-1; D remains ambiguous. This CDR3 has 14 residues. Deletions cut 0 bases from V and 4 bases from J, with 10 bases between. Germline CDR1 and CDR2: SGHRS and YFSETQ. This CDR3 is CASSLESTGTEAFF. The CDR3, as DNA: TGCGCCAGCAGCTTGGAATCGACGGGCACTGAAGCTTTCTTT.

This chain connects TRBV4-1 to TRBJ2-3; D gene uncertain. Per the germline V gene, CDR1 is MGHRA and CDR2 is YSYEKL. CDR3 length equals 15 residues. The V end lost 1 base, the J end lost 4 bases, and 12 bases lay between the germline ends. The CDR3 DNA sequence: TGCGCCAGCAGCCAAGGGCCAGTGGCCGCAGATACGCAGTATTTT. Translating it yields CASSQGPVAADTQYF.

This sequence joins TRBV4-1 and TRBJ2-1; no clear D. The CDR3 has 16 residues. Germline V gene sequence: CDR1 MGHRA, CDR2 YSYEKL. Trimming took off 1 base at V and 0 bases at J, with 10 bases between the two ends. The chain's CDR3 is CASSQGQVSSYNEQFF. The CDR3 DNA reads as TGCGCCAGCAGCCAAGGGCAGGTTAGCTCCTACAATGAGCAGTTCTTC.

This clonotype was found a few times. The gene calls are TRBV11-2 and TRBJ1-1; unclear D gene. The ends were cut back, 11 bases at V and 0 bases at J, with 7 bases in the middle. The CDR3 is 11 amino acids. Germline assignment: CDR1 SGHAT and CDR2 FQNNGV. The CDR3 nucleotides are TGTGCCTCACTAATGAACACTGAAGCTTTCTTT. Translation gives CASLMNTEAFF.

The CDR3 region is CASSLGNRMGETQYF. As DNA, the CDR3 is TGTGCCAGCAGCTTAGGGAATCGTATGGGAGAGACCCAGTACTTC. The chain uses TRBV7-2 and TRBJ2-5; no definite D call. Trimming took 1 base from V and 4 from J, leaving 13 bases between them. This CDR3 is built from 15 residues. Germline assignment: CDR1 SGHTA and CDR2 FQGNSA.

This clonotype was counted ten times or more. This sequence joins TRBV19 and TRBJ1-2; a weak D match, TRBD1 (5 bases). The CDR3 extends over 15 amino acids. Germline V CDR1 and CDR2: LNHDA, SQIVND (reference sequence). V dropped 3 bases and J dropped 8 bases, with 19 bases sitting between them. CDR3 loop: CASSMADMLEKGYTF. The CDR3 region has the DNA TGTGCCAGTAGTATGGCGGACATGCTCGAGAAGGGCTACACCTTC.

This clonotype was counted at least ten times. The V gene is TRBV5-1, the J gene TRBJ2-4; the D is unclear. Per germline, CDR1 SGHRS and CDR2 YFSETQ. The V end was cut by 0 bases, the J end by 11 bases, with 9 bases between. The CDR3 has 12 residues. The CDR3, as DNA: TGCGCCAGCAGCTTGGATGGCCCACTTCAGTACTTC. Amino acid sequence: CASSLDGPLQYF.